These T cell receptor beta chains were read from a single sample in a study of T cell responses to AZD1222 COVID-19 vaccine. Clones were read by immunoSEQ multiplex PCR, and TCRdb kept only the in-frame ones, dropping some. The repertoire consists of roughly 100,000 clones, with around 91% occurring once and the leading ten covering 45% to 55%. The sample consisted of peripheral blood, taken on day 0 of AZD1222 vaccination. The receptor source for this set is an adult in good health. CDR3s include the opening cysteine and the closing phenylalanine or tryptophan. Each record gives: J gene, V gene, D gene, clone size, CDR3 protein, CDR3 DNA. The D gene is left open where the match is weak. For some rows the clone size is stated as once, few or many, or as a class when expanded; others skip it.

TRBJ1-5 | TRBV7-8 | NA | NA | CASSQGGAASNQPQHF | TGTGCCAGCAGCCAGGGAGGGGCAGCAAGCAATCAGCCCCAGCATTTT
TRBJ1-1 | TRBV3-1/TRBV3-2 | NA | NA | CASSHGQMNTEAFF | TGTGCCAGCAGCCACGGACAGATGAACACTGAAGCTTTCTTT
TRBJ1-4 | TRBV2 | NA | NA | CASSEGGVKEKLFF | TGTGCCAGCAGTGAGGGAGGGGTTAAAGAAAAACTGTTTTTT
TRBJ2-3 | TRBV5-1 | NA | NA | CASRGQSDTQYF | TGCGCCAGCAGGGGTCAATCAGATACGCAGTATTTT
TRBJ1-6 | TRBV4-1 | NA | NA | CASSQDPRASSYNSPLHF | TGCGCCAGCAGCCAAGATCCCAGGGCGAGCTCCTATAATTCACCCCTCCACTTT
TRBJ2-2 | TRBV10-2 | NA | NA | CASSELPRGELFF | TGCGCCAGCAGTGAGTTGCCTCGCGGGGAGCTGTTTTTT
TRBJ1-4 | TRBV5-8 | TRBD1 | NA | CASSLRGDRVKKLFF | TGTGCCAGCAGCTTGCGAGGGGACAGGGTTAAAAAACTGTTTTTT
TRBJ2-7 | TRBV5-5 | TRBD1 | NA | CASSLTGTGLYEQYF | TGTGCCAGCAGCTTGACCGGGACAGGGCTCTACGAGCAGTACTTC
TRBJ1-5 | TRBV27 | NA | NA | CASSPWGGANQPQHF | TGTGCCAGCAGTCCCTGGGGGGGGGCTAATCAGCCCCAGCATTTT
TRBJ2-7 | TRBV7-2 | TRBD1 | NA | CASSYGLGTGYEQYF | TGTGCCAGCAGCTACGGACTAGGGACAGGGTACGAGCAGTACTTC
TRBJ2-7 | TRBV10-2 | NA | NA | CASSMTVTYEQYF | TGCGCCAGCAGCATGACAGTGACCTACGAGCAGTACTTC
TRBJ2-7 | TRBV30 | NA | NA | CAWSVDAKAQYF | TGTGCCTGGAGTGTAGATGCTAAAGCGCAGTACTTC
TRBJ2-7 | TRBV4-3 | TRBD1 | NA | CASSQRTGQGITYEQYF | TGCGCCAGCAGCCAACGAACAGGACAGGGGATCACCTACGAGCAGTACTTC
TRBJ1-2 | TRBV27 | NA | NA | CASSLNRALVGYGYTF | TGTGCCAGCAGTCTCAACCGGGCCCTTGTGGGCTATGGCTACACCTTC
TRBJ1-1 | TRBV13 | NA | NA | CASSHVGGTVSEAFF | TGTGCCAGCAGCCACGTCGGGGGGACTGTGTCTGAAGCTTTCTTT
TRBJ2-2 | TRBV5-1 | NA | NA | CASNYRLGDSGELFF | TGCGCCAGCAACTATAGACTAGGTGATAGCGGGGAGCTGTTTTTT
TRBJ2-1 | TRBV7-8 | NA | NA | CASSLEPGRGGGEQFF | TGTGCCAGCAGCTTAGAGCCTGGCCGCGGGGGCGGGGAGCAGTTCTTC
TRBJ2-1 | TRBV9 | TRBD1 | NA | CASSVGQGKFF | TGTGCCAGCAGCGTCGGACAGGGGAAGTTCTTC
TRBJ1-5 | TRBV3-1/TRBV3-2 | NA | few | CASSLGRQNQPQHF | TGTGCCAGCAGCCTCGGACGTCAGAATCAGCCCCAGCATTTT
TRBJ2-4 | TRBV18 | NA | NA | CASSPWTGAKNIQYF | TGTGCCAGCTCACCTTGGACGGGAGCCAAAAACATTCAGTACTTC
TRBJ2-7 | TRBV6-5 | NA | NA | CASPGRGAEQYF | TGTGCCAGCCCGGGTCGGGGGGCCGAGCAGTACTTC
TRBJ2-7 | TRBV5-1 | TRBD1 | NA | CASSRTGGIYEQYF | TGCGCCAGCAGCCGGACAGGGGGCATCTACGAGCAGTACTTC
TRBJ2-2 | TRBV28 | NA | NA | CASSPFSRSGELFF | TGTGCCAGCAGCCCATTCAGCCGTTCCGGGGAGCTGTTTTTT
TRBJ2-7 | TRBV4-1 | NA | NA | CASSQDPREFGYEQYF | TGCGCCAGCAGCCAAGACCCCCGGGAGTTTGGATACGAGCAGTACTTC
TRBJ2-1 | TRBV19 | TRBD2 | NA | CATTGTSGSFGAGEQFF | TGTGCCACCACCGGGACTAGCGGGAGTTTCGGGGCGGGGGAGCAGTTCTTC
TRBJ2-6 | TRBV3-1/TRBV3-2 | NA | NA | CASSSPAGLISGANVLTF | TGTGCCAGCAGCTCGCCGGCGGGCCTCATCTCTGGGGCCAACGTCCTGACTTTC
TRBJ1-3 | TRBV4-3 | NA | NA | CASSQEVDRGSGNTIYF | TGCGCCAGCAGCCAAGAGGTGGACAGAGGCTCTGGAAACACCATATATTTT
TRBJ2-2 | TRBV7-2 | TRBD1 | NA | CASSLVGTGGRGELFF | TGTGCCAGCAGCTTAGTCGGGACAGGGGGCAGAGGGGAGCTGTTTTTT
TRBJ1-1 | TRBV12-3/TRBV12-4 | NA | once | CASSRGQNEAFF | TGTGCCAGCAGCCGTGGACAGAATGAAGCTTTCTTT
TRBJ1-1 | TRBV7-9 | NA | NA | CASSPVGSTEAFF | TGTGCCAGCAGCCCTGTGGGTAGCACTGAAGCTTTCTTT
TRBJ1-1 | TRBV5-1 | NA | NA | CASSLAGTVNTEAFF | TGCGCCAGCAGCTTGGCCGGGACTGTGAACACTGAAGCTTTCTTT
TRBJ1-2 | TRBV28 | TRBD1 | NA | CASNAGQWVYGYTF | TGTGCCAGCAATGCGGGACAGTGGGTCTATGGCTACACCTTC
TRBJ2-7 | TRBV6-1 | TRBD1 | NA | CASSERPSTGSYEQYF | TGTGCCAGCAGTGAACGCCCCTCGACAGGGTCCTACGAGCAGTACTTC
TRBJ1-5 | TRBV6-1 | NA | NA | CASSENGAAQNQPQHF | TGTGCCAGCAGTGAAAATGGGGCAGCCCAAAATCAGCCCCAGCATTTT
TRBJ1-5 | TRBV7-2 | NA | NA | CASSLGGGNQPQHF | TGTGCCAGCAGCTTAGGGGGTGGCAATCAGCCCCAGCATTTT
TRBJ2-3 | TRBV3-1/TRBV3-2 | NA | NA | CASSQGLLAHTDTQYF | TGTGCCAGCAGCCAAGGTCTCCTAGCGCACACAGATACGCAGTATTTT
TRBJ2-5 | TRBV11-2 | TRBD1 | NA | CASSSPTGGRETQYF | TGTGCCAGCAGCTCCCCAACAGGGGGCCGAGAGACCCAGTACTTC
TRBJ2-1 | TRBV27 | TRBD1 | NA | CASSLTGGLGNEQFF | TGTGCCAGCAGTTTAACAGGGGGCCTCGGAAATGAGCAGTTCTTC
TRBJ2-2 | TRBV19 | TRBD2 | NA | CASSTPTSGRSGELFF | TGTGCCAGTAGTACCCCGACTAGCGGGAGATCTGGGGAGCTGTTTTTT
TRBJ1-1 | TRBV5-1 | NA | NA | CASSLAEGTEAFF | TGCGCCAGCAGCTTGGCCGAGGGGACTGAAGCTTTCTTT
TRBJ2-1 | TRBV6-5 | TRBD1 | NA | CASSYAGTGALMRQFF | TGTGCCAGCAGTTATGCCGGGACAGGGGCCCTAATGAGGCAGTTCTTC
TRBJ2-5 | TRBV5-6 | NA | NA | CASSYLSVQETQYF | TGTGCCAGCAGCTATCTTAGCGTACAAGAGACCCAGTACTTC
TRBJ2-1 | TRBV27 | NA | NA | CASSLSGSPYTYNEQFF | TGTGCCAGCAGTTTATCGGGAAGCCCCTATACTTACAATGAGCAGTTCTTC
TRBJ1-4 | TRBV30 | NA | once | CAWSVGKSEKLFF | TGTGCCTGGAGTGTAGGGAAAAGTGAAAAACTGTTTTTT